The 30 T cell receptor beta chains below all came from one sample that was sequenced in a study of blood T cell repertoires in COVID-19 (dated by TCRdb to the early 2020s). Library generation was performed with the immunoSEQ multiplex PCR assay. The clones in this table, taken by TCRdb from immuneACCESS, are in-frame only. Not every clone is retained; where verified, under half of the shortfall comes from an unresolved V gene, and the cause of the rest is unknown. This sample comprises 55,000 to 60,000 clones, approximately 84% of them detected only once. Roughly 15% of the sample goes to the ten largest clones. The sequencing input was peripheral blood. Source of these receptors: a man between 65 and 85 years old with active COVID-19.

The V gene is TRBV18, the J gene TRBJ2-3; D call uncertain. The CDR3 sequence is 12 residues long. Germline CDR1 is KGHSH and CDR2 is LQKENI. V gave up 5 bases and J gave up 2 bases, with 5 bases separating them. In DNA, the CDR3 is TGTGCCAGCTCAGCTAACACAGATACGCAGTATTTT. Its protein is CASSANTDTQYF.

The J gene is TRBJ2-1, the V gene TRBV29-1, with D perhaps matching TRBD1 (6 bases). Trimming left V 8 bases short and J 4 bases short, with 12 bases between. The CDR3 sequence is 12 residues long. CDR1 and CDR2 (germline): SQVTM, ANQGSEA. CDR3 region: CSILQGYNEQFF. The DNA for the CDR3 is TGCAGCATCTTACAGGGTTACAATGAGCAGTTCTTC.

The chain links TRBV5-4 to TRBJ2-5; the match to TRBD2 covers 7 bases. The CDR3 spans 14 residues. V dropped 5 bases and J dropped 5; count of bases not matched to a gene: 9. Germline CDR1 SGHNT, CDR2 YYREEE (reference sequence). CDR3 loop: CASREKFGGETQYF. The DNA of the CDR3 is TGTGCCAGCAGAGAAAAGTTCGGGGGGGAGACCCAGTACTTC. Using reference TRBV5-4 and TRBJ2-5 for the parts outside the CDR3, the full variable domain is ETGVTQSPTHLIKTRGQQVTLRCSSQSGHNTVSWYQQALGQGPQFIFQYYREEENGRGNFPPRFSGLQFPNYSSELNVNALELDDSALYLCASREKFGGETQYFGPGTRLLVL.

The genes are TRBV5-8 and TRBJ1-5; 7 bases map to TRBD1. The ends lost 4 bases at V and 7 bases at J; junction bases unmatched: 8. From germline, CDR1 is SGHTS and CDR2 YDEGEE. The CDR3 contains 14 residues. The CDR3 DNA reads as TGTGCCAGCAGCGTAGACAGGGCTCCGCAGCCCCAGCATTTT. It specifies CASSVDRAPQPQHF. Full variable domain (missing parts from reference TRBV5-8 and TRBJ1-5): EAGVTQSPTHLIKTRGQQATLRCSPISGHTSVYWYQQALGLGLQFLLWYDEGEERNRGNFPPRFSGRQFPNYSSELNVNALELEDSALYLCASSVDRAPQPQHFGDGTRLSIL.

The V gene is TRBV7-4, the J gene TRBJ2-1; D perhaps matches TRBD2 (6 bases). This CDR3 comprises 14 residues. Germline V gives CDR1 SGHVT, CDR2 SQSDAQ. V was clipped by 11 bases and J by 10 bases, with 24 bases between them. CDR3 DNA sequence: TGTGCCCAGGGAATCGCGGGAACTCCTCAAGAGCAGTTCTTC. Protein sequence: CAQGIAGTPQEQFF. Using reference TRBV7-4 and TRBJ2-1 for the parts outside the CDR3, the full variable domain is GAGVSQSPRYKVAKRGRDVALRCDSISGHVTLYWYRQTLGQGSEVLTYSQSDAQRDKSGRPSGRFSAERPERSVSTLKIQRTEQGDSAVYLCAQGIAGTPQEQFFGPGTRLTVL.

This clone was observed a few times. The chain employs TRBV7-2 and TRBJ2-1; the D gene is possibly TRBD2 (5 bases). V gave up 4 bases and J gave up 9 bases, with 13 bases separating them. Germline V gene lookup returns CDR1 SGHTA and CDR2 FQGNSA. The CDR3 has 13 amino acids. In nucleotides, the CDR3 is TGTGCCAGCAGCTCGGCCCTAGCTAGTGAGCAGTTCTTC. Translating it yields CASSSALASEQFF.

The chain couples TRBV11-1 to TRBJ2-5; TRBD1 aligns across 9 bases. Germline loops: CDR1 SGHAT, CDR2 FQDESV (reference sequence). V was clipped by 0 bases and J by 3 bases; unmatched bases: 5. This CDR3 is built from 16 residues. The CDR3, as DNA: TGTGCCAGCAGCTTAGCGGGGGGACAGGGTGAAGAGACCCAGTACTTC. Its translation: CASSLAGGQGEETQYF.

The chain combines TRBV19 with TRBJ2-2; 10 nucleotides align to TRBD2. This CDR3 is 17 amino acids long. The trim removed 1 base at V and 4 bases at J, leaving 6 bases unmatched. Looked up from germline, CDR1 is LNHDA and CDR2 is SQIVND (reference sequence). The CDR3 is CASSIGLAGEGTGELFF. The CDR3 coding sequence is TGTGCCAGTAGTATAGGGCTAGCGGGAGAAGGCACCGGGGAGCTGTTTTTT.

The chain couples TRBV5-4 to TRBJ2-1; no firm D call. Germline V CDR1 and CDR2: SGHNT, YYREEE (reference sequence). This CDR3 comprises 11 residues. Trimming took off 4 bases at V and 10 bases at J, with 9 bases between the two ends. CDR3 region: CASSLASEQFF. The CDR3 DNA sequence: TGTGCCAGCAGCCTGGCGTCCGAGCAGTTCTTC.

The rearrangement uses TRBV30 and TRBJ1-5, with 8 bases that match TRBD1. The trim removed 5 bases at V and 6 bases at J, leaving 6 bases unmatched. CDR1 and CDR2 (germline): GTSNPN, SVGIG (reference sequence). The CDR3 spans 13 residues. The CDR3 sequence: CAWAADRVQPQHF. Here the CDR3 DNA reads TGTGCCTGGGCCGCGGACAGGGTTCAGCCCCAGCATTTT.

The V call is TRBV14, the J call TRBJ2-3, with TRBD2 matching 8 bases. The CDR3 loop spans 19 amino acids. CDR1 is SGHDN, CDR2 FVKESK, per germline. V lost 3 bases and J lost 5; bases outside the gene matches: 19. CDR3 bases: TGTGCCAGCAGCCAGCGACAAGGGCAGGCGGGAGGCCGGGGAGATACGCAGTATTTT. This translates into CASSQRQGQAGGRGDTQYF.

This chain uses TRBV5-1 with TRBJ1-3; D is unclear. The germline gives CDR1 SGHRS, CDR2 YFSETQ. The V and J ends lost 1 base and 9 bases respectively, with 14 bases between them. The CDR3 covers 14 residues. The CDR3 reads CASSLNIRRPTIYF. For the CDR3, the DNA is TGCGCCAGCAGCTTGAACATCCGGAGGCCCACCATATATTTT.

The chain couples TRBV7-2 to TRBJ1-6; the match to TRBD1 covers 7 bases. The V gene's germline CDR1 is SGHTA and CDR2 FQGNSA. The junction had 9 bases not matched to a gene; V was cut back by 5 bases and J by 8 bases. CDR3 length: 15 residues. The DNA for the CDR3 is TGTGCCAGCAGCCCAAACAGACAGGGCGATTCACCCCTCCACTTT. As protein: CASSPNRQGDSPLHF.

This clone was recorded a few times. This sequence joins TRBV6-2 or TRBV6-3 and TRBJ1-1, with D unresolved. CDR1 and CDR2 (germline): MNHEY, SVGEGT. Trimming left V 2 bases short and J 1 base short, with 5 bases between. The CDR3 is 13 residues long. CDR3: CASSYLANTEAFF. The CDR3 nucleotides are TGTGCCAGCAGTTACCTGGCGAACACTGAAGCTTTCTTT.

This sequence joins TRBV10-2 and TRBJ2-5; 10 bases are a match to TRBD1. Germline V gives CDR1 WSHSY, CDR2 SAAADI. J gave up 2 bases and V 2 bases, and 2 bases lay outside the gene matches. CDR3 length: 15 residues. The CDR3 DNA follows: TGCGCCAGCAGTGAGGGACAGGGGGTTCAAGAGACCCAGTACTTC. Encoded protein: CASSEGQGVQETQYF.

The V call is TRBV4-3, the J call TRBJ1-1; 7 bases line up with TRBD1. This CDR3 is 15 amino acids long. Germline CDR1 and CDR2: LGHNA and YSLEER. V lost 3 bases to trimming and J lost 3 bases; unmatched junction nucleotides: 7. Here the CDR3 DNA reads TGCGCCAGCAGCCATATGGACAGGAGGGACACTGAAGCTTTCTTT. Translating it yields CASSHMDRRDTEAFF.

This clone has a count of ten or more. The genes are TRBV27 and TRBJ1-5; D uncertain. The CDR3 is made up of 13 amino acids. Germline loops: CDR1 MNHEY, CDR2 SMNVEV (reference sequence). Trimming pared 6 bases from V and 5 bases from J, leaving 11 bases between. The CDR3 DNA follows: TGTGCCAGCAGCTCCAGGCCCCATCAGCCCCAGCATTTT. It specifies CASSSRPHQPQHF.

This chain connects TRBV7-8 to TRBJ2-5, with a tentative D call TRBD2 (5 bases). Germline CDR1 is SGHVS and CDR2 is FQNEAQ. V was clipped by 3 bases and J by 1 base, with 12 bases between them. This CDR3 is 15 amino acids long. CDR3 region: CASSLGVMFQETQYF. Written as DNA, the CDR3 is TGTGCCAGCAGCTTGGGAGTGATGTTCCAAGAGACCCAGTACTTC.

This clone has only one observation. This chain joins TRBV7-2 and TRBJ1-3; D unresolved. The CDR3 covers 13 residues. Germline loops: CDR1 SGHTA, CDR2 FQGNSA. Trimming shortened V by 5 bases and J by 4 bases, and 9 bases separated the two germline ends. CDR3 loop: CASSPREGNTIYF. Here the CDR3 DNA reads TGTGCCAGCAGCCCGAGGGAAGGAAACACCATATATTTT.

Remarks on this clone: At one of its ends the junction is not consistent with the germline gene, which may arise from a read error. V and J are TRBV18 and TRBJ1-2; a possible D gene is TRBD1 (5 bases). This CDR3 is 13 amino acids long. Germline lookup yields CDR1 KGHSH and CDR2 LQKENI. The DNA of the CDR3 is TGTGCCAGCTCGCCACAAGACAGCTATGGCTACACCTTC. Its translation: CASSPQDSYGYTF.

The rearrangement links TRBV18 to TRBJ2-2; 8 nucleotides match TRBD1. V dropped 8 bases and J dropped 1; count of bases not matched to a gene: 0. Germline values: CDR1 KGHSH, CDR2 LQKENI. CDR3 length: 13 residues. The CDR3 DNA reads as TGTGCCAGCGACAGGGGGAACACCGGGGAGCTGTTTTTT. Encoded protein: CASDRGNTGELFF.

The chain combines TRBV5-1 with TRBJ2-7; perhaps TRBD1 as D (6 bases). CDR1 is SGHRS and CDR2 is YFSETQ in the germline V gene. V lost 1 base, J lost 6 bases, and 14 bases lay in between. This CDR3 region has 14 residues. CDR3 nucleotides: TGCGCCAGCAGCTTGATACAGGGCAGAGCCGAGCAGTACTTC. Translation gives CASSLIQGRAEQYF.

The chain is built from TRBV18 and TRBJ2-4; D might be TRBD1 (7 bases). The CDR3 is 13 residues long. The V end was cut by 5 bases, the J end by 8 bases, with 13 bases between. From germline, CDR1 is KGHSH and CDR2 LQKENI. CDR3 sequence (DNA): TGTGCCAGCTCAGGAGGGGGCTCGGACATTCAGTACTTC. Translation: CASSGGGSDIQYF. Variable domain in full (rest from reference TRBV18 and TRBJ2-4): NAGVMQNPRHLVRRRGQEARLRCSPMKGHSHVYWYRQLPEEGLKFMVYLQKENIIDESGMPKERFSAEFPKEGPSILRIQQVVRGDSAAYFCASSGGGSDIQYFGAGTRLSVL.

As concerns this clone: At one end, the junction sequence differs from germline, possibly due to a read error. The chain uses TRBV12-3 or TRBV12-4 and TRBJ2-5; D is uncertain. The CDR3 is 13 residues long. CDR3: CVSSSSSWETQYF. The CDR3 nucleotides are TGTGTCAGCAGTAGCTCGAGCTGGGAGACCCAGTACTTC.

This clone was found once. The V and J genes are TRBV5-4 and TRBJ2-1; perhaps TRBD2 as D (6 bases). The CDR3 runs to 14 residues. Germline-derived CDR1 and CDR2 are SGHNT and YYREEE (reference sequence). V lost 4 bases to trimming and J lost 9 bases, with 17 bases between them. For the CDR3, the DNA is TGTGCCAGCAGCCCGGGAGCCACTTTGAGTGAGCAGTTCTTC. It translates to CASSPGATLSEQFF.

V gene TRBV14 combines with J gene TRBJ2-3; no firm D call. The V gene's germline CDR1 is SGHDN and CDR2 FVKESK. The CDR3 spans 14 residues. V lost 0 bases to trimming and J lost 3 bases, with 7 bases between them. For the CDR3, the DNA is TGTGCCAGCAGCCAAGATCGGTGGACAGATACGCAGTATTTT. It yields the protein CASSQDRWTDTQYF.

The CDR3 DNA reads as TGTGCCAGCAGCTTCTGGGGCCAGCCCCAGCATTTT. Residues: CASSFWGQPQHF. V gene TRBV5-6 combines with J gene TRBJ1-5; a weak D match, TRBD1 (5 bases). V lost 2 bases and J lost 7, with 7 bases in between. The CDR3 is 12 amino acids. Germline CDR1 SGHDT, CDR2 YYEEEE.

CDR3 residues: CASSLQSNRNEKLFF. The CDR3 DNA is TGTGCCAGCAGCTTACAATCTAACAGGAATGAAAAACTGTTTTTT. The chain couples TRBV7-2 to TRBJ1-4, with D maybe TRBD1 (5 bases). CDR1 and CDR2 from the germline V gene are SGHTA and FQGNSA. V gave up 2 bases and J gave up 5 bases, with 12 bases separating them. This CDR3 contains 15 residues.

The chain employs TRBV14 and TRBJ1-1; D remains unclear. CDR3 length equals 15 residues. V shed 0 bases and J shed 5 bases, with 13 bases lying between them. The germline V gene has CDR1 SGHDN and CDR2 FVKESK. The CDR3 sequence: CASSQDGRGGTEAFF. CDR3 nucleotide sequence: TGTGCCAGCAGCCAAGATGGCCGGGGAGGTACTGAAGCTTTCTTT.

The rearrangement uses TRBV5-1 and TRBJ1-4; unclear D gene. CDR3 size: 15 residues. Germline-derived CDR1 and CDR2 are SGHRS and YFSETQ. V shed 0 bases and J shed 8 bases, with 14 bases lying between them. The CDR3 region is CASSLGSSGKEKLFF. The CDR3 DNA reads as TGCGCCAGCAGCTTGGGGTCATCGGGGAAGGAAAAACTGTTTTTT. The full variable domain, completed using reference TRBV5-1 and TRBJ1-4, is KAGVTQTPRYLIKTRGQQVTLSCSPISGHRSVSWYQQTPGQGLQFLFEYFSETQRNKGNFPGRFSGRQFSNSRSEMNVSTLELGDSALYLCASSLGSSGKEKLFFGSGTQLSVL.